Presented here are 3 T cell receptor beta chains from one specimen sequenced in a study of early T cells in non-severe SARS-CoV-2 infection. One entry per CDR3 protein, called by TCRdb with MiXCR from the 5' RACE reads. Of about 66,000 distinct CDR3 sequences in the sample, around 13% are singletons; the top ten hold about 8.5%. The material sequenced was whole blood. The receptors here all came from an adult who was a healthcare worker with PCR-confirmed SARS-CoV-2 infection or an uninfected control (not recorded which).

This clonotype was counted a few times. This chain uses TRBV9 with TRBJ2-7; 7 nucleotides line up with TRBD1. With V trimmed by 0 bases and J by 2 bases, 11 bases remained unmatched. CDR3 length: 17 amino acids. From germline, CDR1 is SGDLS and CDR2 YYNGEE. CDR3 sequence (DNA): TGTGCCAGCAGCGTAGTACCCACACAGGGGACCACCTACGAGCAGTACTTC. This translates into CASSVVPTQGTTYEQYF.

This clonotype was counted ten times or more. The chain employs TRBV4-3 and TRBJ2-3; the match to TRBD2 covers 10 bases. V was pared by 3 bases and J by 3 bases, with 9 bases of the junction left unmatched. From germline, CDR1 is LGHNA and CDR2 YSLEER. This CDR3 has 17 residues. Here the CDR3 reads CASSHRSSGSGTDTQYF. The CDR3, as DNA: TGCGCCAGCAGCCACCGCTCTAGCGGGAGTGGTACAGATACGCAGTATTTT.

The chain carries TRBV29-1 and TRBJ2-7; TRBD2 aligns across 8 bases. The germline V gene encodes CDR1 SQVTM and CDR2 ANQGSEA. Trimming at V came to 2 bases and at J to 3 bases, leaving 9 bases not matched to a gene. The CDR3 runs 15 residues. The chain's CDR3 is CSVERGSGTHYEQYF. CDR3 DNA: TGCAGCGTTGAACGCGGTAGCGGGACCCACTACGAGCAGTACTTC.